This T cell receptor beta chain is from a study of blood T cells in healthy people across ages. Germline V lookup: CDR1 SQVTM, CDR2 ANQGSEA. CDR3 length equals 13 residues. For the second PCR, which ran for about 7 to 11 cycles, a sample-barcoded 5' primer and a J-beta primer mix were used. Each CDR3 protein is one row after TCRdb ran MiXCR on the 5' RACE reads. Here the sample spans 800,000 or so distinct CDR3 sequences, 25% being singletons. This clonotype has only a few counts. Separately, the same data were catalogued under a study of T cells of mothers and their children.

The clonotype comes from a boy aged 5-17 years in good health. The source material was blood. The chain couples TRBV29-1 to TRBJ2-5; D perhaps matches TRBD2 (6 bases). TRBJ2-7 explains the end of the DNA better; the J call may be wrong. CDR3 sequence reads: CSVGVGGSYEQYF. The CDR3 region has the DNA TGCAGCGTTGGAGTTGGGGGGAGTTACGAGCAGTACTTC.